This TCR beta chain derives from a study of Ad26.COV2.S vaccination and SARS-CoV-2 variants. The V end was cut by 4 bases, the J end by 5 bases, with 14 bases between. Germline loops: CDR1 LGHNT, CDR2 FRNRAP. CDR3 length equals 14 residues. Clones were sequenced by immunoSEQ multiplex PCR, and TCRdb holds only the in-frame ones, with some missing. The profile covers some 350,000 clones, with almost 90% appearing a single time and around 5.5% taken by the ten largest. Treatment: around 19 received Ad26.COV2.S at low or high dose, single or two shots; 5 received placebo; per-sample allocation not given. Samples came from day 63 after the first vaccine or placebo injection.

The sequences come from peripheral blood, collected in a trial of Ad26.COV2.S vaccine versus placebo. The chain uses TRBV12-5 and TRBJ1-1; D is perhaps TRBD1 (5 bases). This TCR derives from a person between 18 and 59 years old who received the Ad26.COV2.S COVID-19 vaccine or a placebo. CDR3 sequence: CASGSATPGTEAFF. CDR3 sequence (DNA): TGTGCTAGTGGTTCGGCTACTCCAGGGACTGAAGCTTTCTTT.